The 32 T cell receptor beta chains in this list originate from one sample, sequenced in a study of cytomegalovirus exposure and HLA in healthy donors. Amplification used 60 Vbeta primers and 13 Jbeta primers. The repertoire was sequenced with immunoSEQ multiplex PCR; TCRdb's copy has only in-frame clones and lacks some. This sample yields 150,000 to 180,000 clones, of which about 68% are seen a single time; approximately 2.3% belongs to the top ten. The sequencing input was PBMCs. The source of these receptors is a young man in good health and CMV-seronegative.

The gene calls are TRBV7-9 and TRBJ2-3; TRBD2 might be the D (5 bases). The CDR3 covers 14 residues. Deletions cut 5 bases from V and 1 base from J, with 10 bases between. The V gene's germline CDR1 is SEHNR and CDR2 FQNEAQ (reference sequence). As DNA, the CDR3 is TGTGCCAGCAGCAAAGGTAGCGGCACAGATACGCAGTATTTT. Protein: CASSKGSGTDTQYF.

The gene calls are TRBV28 and TRBJ2-5, with 8 positions matching TRBD1. The J call could be wrong; TRBJ2-7 is a better fit for the DNA end. Germline V lookup: CDR1 MDHEN, CDR2 SYDVKM. The CDR3 is made up of 15 amino acids. This CDR3 is CASSPTGDLVGEQYF. The CDR3 DNA follows: TGTGCCAGCAGCCCGACAGGGGACTTGGTCGGCGAGCAGTACTTC.

This chain uses TRBV11-2 with TRBJ2-4; TRBD2 agrees at 13 bases. Trimming cost V 4 bases and J 7 bases; bases outside gene matches: 4. This CDR3 is 15 amino acids long. The V gene's germline CDR1 is SGHAT and CDR2 FQNNGV. This CDR3 is CASSSSGLAGNIQYF. In DNA, the CDR3 is TGTGCCAGCAGCTCGTCGGGACTAGCGGGGAACATTCAGTACTTC.

The chain employs TRBV11-2 and TRBJ1-4; no clear D gene. This CDR3 spans 15 amino acids. The ends were cut back, 0 bases at V and 8 bases at J, with 13 bases in the middle. In germline, CDR1 is SGHAT, CDR2 FQNNGV. CDR3 residues: CASSLEGRITEKLFF. The CDR3 DNA is TGTGCCAGCAGCTTAGAAGGCAGGATAACAGAAAAACTGTTTTTT. Filled out from reference TRBV11-2 and TRBJ1-4, the complete variable domain reads EAGVAQSPRYKIIEKRQSVAFWCNPISGHATLYWYQQILGQGPKLLIQFQNNGVVDDSQLPKDRFSAERLKGVDSTLKIQPAKLEDSAVYLCASSLEGRITEKLFFGSGTQLSVL.

The chain employs TRBV29-1 and TRBJ1-1; D gene unclear. The length of the CDR3 is 14 residues. CDR1 and CDR2 from the germline V gene are SQVTM and ANQGSEA. The ends were cut back, 7 bases at V and 3 bases at J, with 18 bases in the middle. The CDR3 DNA follows: TGCAGCGCCCAACCCGGGTCGGCGGACACTGAAGCTTTCTTT. It is translated as CSAQPGSADTEAFF.

Notes on this clone: Other DNA sequences in the same sample also yield this CDR3. The CDR3 DNA follows: TGTGCCAGCAGCCGGGACAGGGGCTATGGCTACACCTTC. It yields the protein CASSRDRGYGYTF. The chain couples TRBV6-1 to TRBJ1-2; 10 bases line up with TRBD1. This CDR3 region has 13 residues. Per the germline V gene, CDR1 is MNHNS and CDR2 is SASEGT. The ends lost 6 bases at V and 4 bases at J; junction bases unmatched: 2.

The chain links TRBV5-1 to TRBJ2-7, with D perhaps matching TRBD1 (6 bases). The CDR3 loop spans 14 amino acids. The germline V gene has CDR1 SGHRS and CDR2 YFSETQ. Trimming removed 4 bases at V and 0 bases at J, with 11 bases between. This CDR3 is CASSPGTSSYEQYF. CDR3 in DNA: TGCGCCAGCAGCCCAGGGACAAGCTCCTACGAGCAGTACTTC.

This clone was seen once. The chain is built from TRBV6-1 and TRBJ1-2; 9 bases map to TRBD1. The germline gives CDR1 MNHNS, CDR2 SASEGT. V trimming: 6 bases; J trimming: 3 bases; junction bases outside the gene matches: 11. The CDR3 is 16 amino acids. The CDR3 protein is CASSETWTGEYYGYTF. Here the CDR3 DNA reads TGTGCCAGCAGCGAAACCTGGACAGGGGAGTACTATGGCTACACCTTC.

This clone was counted once. The chain recombines TRBV6-1 with TRBJ2-7, with a possible D match to TRBD1 (5 bases). Germline CDR1 reads MNHNS; CDR2 reads SASEGT. Deletions cut 6 bases from V and 7 bases from J, with 7 bases between. The CDR3 loop spans 10 amino acids. The CDR3 DNA reads as TGTGCCAGCAGACAGGTAGAGCAGTACTTC. Translating gives CASRQVEQYF.

The CDR3 here is CASSSGRNTEAFF. The CDR3, as DNA: TGTGCCAGCAGTAGTGGCAGGAACACTGAAGCTTTCTTT. The chain combines TRBV6-5 with TRBJ1-1; D is ambiguous. The CDR3 loop spans 13 amino acids. CDR1 MNHEY and CDR2 SVGAGI come from the germline V gene. V was trimmed by 5 bases and J by 1 base, leaving 8 bases between them.

This clone was observed a single time. This chain connects TRBV5-1 to TRBJ1-1; D may be TRBD1 (6 bases). Germline lookup yields CDR1 SGHRS and CDR2 YFSETQ. Trimming took off 4 bases at V and 8 bases at J, with 24 bases between the two ends. The CDR3 is 16 residues long. In DNA, the CDR3 is TGCGCCAGCAGCCCAACGGGGGGGGGCGGCCTAAGCGAAGCTTTCTTT. This codes for CASSPTGGGGLSEAFF. Full variable domain (outside the CDR3, taken from reference TRBV5-1 and TRBJ1-1): KAGVTQTPRYLIKTRGQQVTLSCSPISGHRSVSWYQQTPGQGLQFLFEYFSETQRNKGNFPGRFSGRQFSNSRSEMNVSTLELGDSALYLCASSPTGGGGLSEAFFGQGTRLTVV.

This chain uses TRBV5-1 with TRBJ2-5, with no clear D. V lost 0 bases and J lost 3, with 6 bases in between. Germline V lookup: CDR1 SGHRS, CDR2 YFSETQ. The CDR3 has 13 amino acids. DNA for the CDR3: TGCGCCAGCAGCTTGGGCCGGGAAGAGACCCAGTACTTC. Translating gives CASSLGREETQYF.

This chain connects TRBV6-5 to TRBJ2-7; 8 nucleotides line up with TRBD1. After removal of 6 bases from V and 3 bases from J, the junction contained 4 bases not matched to a gene. Per the germline V gene, CDR1 is MNHEY and CDR2 is SVGAGI. The CDR3 covers 13 residues. The DNA of the CDR3 is TGTGCCAGCAGCCCGGACAGGGTCTACGAGCAGTACTTC. As protein: CASSPDRVYEQYF.

This clone occurred a few times. J is TRBJ2-7 and V is TRBV13; 8 bases agree with TRBD2. The CDR3 has 14 residues. Trimming removed 4 bases from V and 7 bases from J; junction bases left unmatched: 9. The germline gives CDR1 PRHDT, CDR2 FYEKMQ (reference sequence). CDR3 residues: CASSSSGGAGEQYF. CDR3 in DNA: TGTGCCAGCAGCTCGTCGGGGGGGGCGGGTGAGCAGTACTTC.

This clone showed up just once. The V gene is TRBV6-4, the J gene TRBJ1-1; no clear D. Germline values: CDR1 MRHNA, CDR2 SNTAGT. The V end lost 0 bases, the J end lost 1 base, and 6 bases lay between the germline ends. CDR3 length equals 14 residues. The CDR3: CASSDSPGNTEAFF. DNA for the CDR3: TGTGCCAGCAGTGACTCCCCGGGGAACACTGAAGCTTTCTTT.

The V gene is TRBV28, the J gene TRBJ2-1; maybe TRBD1 (6 bases). Germline CDR1 and CDR2: MDHEN and SYDVKM. V was trimmed by 7 bases and J by 4 bases, leaving 14 bases between them. The CDR3 length is 14 residues. Here the CDR3 reads CASTALGTYNEQFF. The CDR3 region has the DNA TGTGCCAGCACCGCCCTGGGGACATACAATGAGCAGTTCTTC.

V is TRBV6-5 and J is TRBJ2-1; D is unresolved. Trimming cost V 0 bases and J 9 bases, with 9 bases left between them. The CDR3 is 13 residues long. Germline CDR1 is MNHEY and CDR2 is SVGAGI. Here the CDR3 DNA reads TGTGCCAGCAGTTACTCGAGTCCATCTGAGCAGTTCTTC. Translated: CASSYSSPSEQFF.

This chain connects TRBV7-9 to TRBJ2-5; 8 bases are shared with TRBD2. There are 18 residues in the CDR3. Looked up from germline, CDR1 is SEHNR and CDR2 is FQNEAQ (reference sequence). The V and J ends lost 4 bases and 0 bases, in that order; junction bases with no gene match: 13. CDR3 sequence: CASSYSPGGQLYQETQYF. In DNA form, the CDR3 reads TGTGCCAGCAGCTATAGCCCGGGGGGGCAGCTGTACCAAGAGACCCAGTACTTC.

The rearrangement joins TRBV29-1 to TRBJ2-2; unclear D gene. Per the germline V gene, CDR1 is SQVTM and CDR2 is ANQGSEA. This CDR3 has 14 residues. The V and J ends lost 3 bases and 4 bases respectively, with 12 bases between them. CDR3 coding DNA: TGCAGCGTTGAGGAGAGCTGGGTCACCGGGGAGCTGTTTTTT. Its protein is CSVEESWVTGELFF.

The rearrangement uses TRBV9 and TRBJ2-2, with TRBD1 as a possible D gene (6 bases). The CDR3 is 15 amino acids. Deletions cut 0 bases from V and 5 bases from J, with 11 bases between. Germline V lookup: CDR1 SGDLS, CDR2 YYNGEE. CDR3 amino acids: CASSVEVRGTGELFF. CDR3 nucleotide sequence: TGTGCCAGCAGCGTAGAGGTCAGGGGTACCGGGGAGCTGTTTTTT.

The genes are TRBV4-3 and TRBJ1-4; 9 positions match TRBD1. The CDR3 totals 15 residues. J was trimmed by 7 bases and V by 1 base; bases with no gene match: 4. Germline values: CDR1 LGHNA, CDR2 YSLEER. The DNA for the CDR3 is TGCGCCAGCAGCCAAGGAGACAGGGGGGGTGAAAAACTGTTTTTT. Translating it yields CASSQGDRGGEKLFF.

This chain's CDR3 is CASSATDAGELFF. The CDR3 nucleotides read TGTGCCAGCAGTGCGACAGACGCCGGGGAGCTGTTTTTT. V and J are TRBV6-1 and TRBJ2-2; TRBD1 might be the D (5 bases). The CDR3 totals 13 residues. Per germline, CDR1 MNHNS and CDR2 SASEGT. Trimming left V 4 bases short and J 6 bases short, with 9 bases between.

The chain employs TRBV5-1 and TRBJ2-6; D is undetermined. Germline V lookup: CDR1 SGHRS, CDR2 YFSETQ. This CDR3 spans 15 amino acids. With 2 bases removed from V and 2 bases from J, the gap between germline ends came to 8 bases. This CDR3 is CASSFRYAGANVLTF. The CDR3 DNA sequence: TGCGCCAGCAGCTTCAGGTACGCTGGGGCCAACGTCCTGACTTTC.

The chain employs TRBV7-9 and TRBJ1-5; TRBD1 is a possible D gene (5 bases). Germline assignment: CDR1 SEHNR and CDR2 FQNEAQ (reference sequence). V was cut by 1 base and J by 1 base, with 14 bases left in between. The CDR3 has 17 amino acids. The CDR3 sequence is CASSLGSSGLSNQPQHF. CDR3 DNA sequence: TGTGCCAGCAGCTTAGGTTCCTCAGGGTTGAGCAATCAGCCCCAGCATTTT.

The rearrangement uses TRBV28 and TRBJ1-2, with 10 nucleotides matching TRBD1. The CDR3 loop spans 15 amino acids. The germline CDR1 and CDR2 sequences are MDHEN and SYDVKM. The trim removed 5 bases at V and 8 bases at J, leaving 11 bases unmatched. The CDR3 bases are TGTGCCAGCAGTCCCTTACCCGGGACAGGGGAAGGCTACACCTTC. Residues: CASSPLPGTGEGYTF.

This clone was seen once. This sequence joins TRBV19 and TRBJ2-2, with TRBD1 matching 12 bases. V shed 6 bases, J shed 5 bases, and the junction held 4 bases outside the gene matches. This CDR3 is 15 amino acids long. From germline, CDR1 is LNHDA and CDR2 SQIVND (reference sequence). Here the CDR3 DNA reads TGTGCCAGTAGCACGGGACAGGGGGCAACCGGGGAGCTGTTTTTT. Translation: CASSTGQGATGELFF.

This chain links TRBV5-1 with TRBJ2-5; D is possibly TRBD2 (6 bases). CDR3 length equals 13 residues. Trimming cost V 5 bases and J 5 bases, with 13 bases left between them. CDR1 and CDR2 from the germline V gene are SGHRS and YFSETQ. In DNA, the CDR3 is TGCGCCAGCAGTGGAGGGGCGGGGGAGACCCAGTACTTC. It codes for CASSGGAGETQYF.

The chain has TRBV5-6 and TRBJ2-7; 7 positions match TRBD1. V was pared by 1 base and J by 1 base, with 2 bases of the junction left unmatched. Germline values: CDR1 SGHDT, CDR2 YYEEEE. The CDR3 has 14 residues. The CDR3 reads CASSLWGQSYEQYF. The CDR3, as DNA: TGTGCCAGCAGCTTGTGGGGACAGTCCTACGAGCAGTACTTC.

On this clone: The same CDR3 arises from other DNA sequences in this sample as well. The chain uses TRBV5-1 and TRBJ1-1; perhaps TRBD1 as D (5 bases). The CDR3 loop spans 14 amino acids. Germline CDR1 is SGHRS and CDR2 is YFSETQ. Trimming shortened V by 0 bases and J by 1 base, and 7 bases separated the two germline ends. CDR3 sequence reads: CASSLGQKNTEAFF. The DNA for the CDR3 is TGCGCCAGCAGCTTGGGACAGAAGAACACTGAAGCTTTCTTT.

The V gene is TRBV15, the J gene TRBJ2-3; perhaps TRBD1 as D (5 bases). Deletions cut 4 bases from V and 3 bases from J, with 11 bases between. CDR1 LNHNV and CDR2 YYDKDF come from the germline V gene (reference sequence). This CDR3 has 14 residues. CDR3 sequence: CATSTGIETDTQYF. The CDR3 bases are TGTGCCACCAGCACAGGGATTGAGACAGATACGCAGTATTTT.

The chain is built from TRBV5-1 and TRBJ2-7; 8 bases map to TRBD1. V lost 6 bases, J lost 6 bases, and 14 bases stayed unmatched. This CDR3 is 15 amino acids long. Per germline, CDR1 SGHRS and CDR2 YFSETQ. CDR3 amino acids: CASTSGGQGLGEQYF. CDR3 bases: TGCGCCAGCACCTCCGGTGGACAGGGTCTAGGCGAGCAGTACTTC. The whole variable domain, remainder taken from reference TRBV5-1 and TRBJ2-7, is KAGVTQTPRYLIKTRGQQVTLSCSPISGHRSVSWYQQTPGQGLQFLFEYFSETQRNKGNFPGRFSGRQFSNSRSEMNVSTLELGDSALYLCASTSGGQGLGEQYFGPGTRLTVT.

This clone turned up a few times. The V and J genes are TRBV2 and TRBJ1-1, with 10 bases identical to TRBD1. V was clipped by 7 bases and J by 0 bases; unmatched bases: 5. The CDR3 sequence is 15 residues long. Germline assignment: CDR1 SNHLY and CDR2 FYNNEI. CDR3 sequence reads: CASKGTGVMNTEAFF. CDR3 sequence (DNA): TGTGCCAGCAAAGGGACAGGGGTAATGAACACTGAAGCTTTCTTT.